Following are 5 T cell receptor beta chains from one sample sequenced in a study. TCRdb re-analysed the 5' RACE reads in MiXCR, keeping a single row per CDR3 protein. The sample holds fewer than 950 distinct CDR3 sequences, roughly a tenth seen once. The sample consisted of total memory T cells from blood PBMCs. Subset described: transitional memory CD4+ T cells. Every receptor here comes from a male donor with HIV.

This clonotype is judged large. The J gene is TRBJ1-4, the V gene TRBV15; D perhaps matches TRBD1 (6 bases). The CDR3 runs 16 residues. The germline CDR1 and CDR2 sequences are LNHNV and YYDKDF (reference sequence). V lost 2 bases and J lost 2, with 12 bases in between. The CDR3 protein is CATSRYRRGTNEKLFF. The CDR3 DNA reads TGTGCCACCAGCAGATACAGGAGGGGGACTAATGAAAAACTGTTTTTT.

CDR3 sequence reads: CASSIRTGNSYNEQFF. The CDR3, as DNA: TGTGCCAGTAGTATAAGGACGGGTAACTCCTACAATGAGCAGTTCTTC. This rearrangement joins TRBV19 to TRBJ2-1; D gene ambiguous. Deletions cut 2 bases from V and 0 bases from J, with 11 bases between. Germline V gene sequence: CDR1 LNHDA, CDR2 SQIVND (reference sequence). The CDR3 totals 16 residues.

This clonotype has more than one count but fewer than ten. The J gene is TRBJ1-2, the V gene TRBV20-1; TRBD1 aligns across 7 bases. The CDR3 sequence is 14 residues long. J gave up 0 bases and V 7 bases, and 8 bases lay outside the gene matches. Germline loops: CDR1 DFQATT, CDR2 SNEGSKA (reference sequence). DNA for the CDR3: TGCAGTGGAGACCGGGACAGAACTAACTATGGCTACACCTTC. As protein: CSGDRDRTNYGYTF.

The CDR3 sequence: CASSYYPEQYF. The CDR3 coding sequence is TGTGCCAGCAGTTACTATCCCGAGCAGTACTTC. The rearrangement uses TRBV6-1 and TRBJ2-7, with D unresolved. This CDR3 comprises 11 residues. Germline CDR1 MNHNS, CDR2 SASEGT. V shed 5 bases and J shed 6 bases, with 8 bases lying between them.

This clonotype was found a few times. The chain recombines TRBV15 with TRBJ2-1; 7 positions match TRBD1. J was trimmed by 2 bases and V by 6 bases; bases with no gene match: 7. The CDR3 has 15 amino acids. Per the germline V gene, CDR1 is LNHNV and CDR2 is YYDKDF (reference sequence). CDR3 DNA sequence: TGTGCCACCAGTCTTGACAGGGCTGCCTACAATGAGCAGTTCTTC. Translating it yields CATSLDRAAYNEQFF.